This entry describes one T cell receptor beta chain. In the authors' methods: Amplified reference gene primers provided the basis for estimating nucleated cell counts. Sequencing was performed with immunoSEQ multiplex PCR; in TCRdb, only in-frame clones are kept and a portion is missing. V, J and clone size derive from that table, while D and trimming were established from the DNA sequence. The sample has about 170,000 clones, about 83% seen once; the top ten hold 7.5% to 8%. The sample originates from a study of blood T cell repertoires in COVID-19. Study background: Acute-phase and convalescent COVID-19 samples originated in the United States, Italy and Spain. Nucleic acid was either cDNA or gDNA, and it came from T cells, B-cell-depleted T cells, or PBMCs.

V was cut by 5 bases and J by 4 bases, with 12 bases left in between. CDR3 length: 13 residues. Germline V lookup: CDR1 SEHNR, CDR2 FQNEAQ (reference sequence). The chain has TRBV7-9 and TRBJ2-7; a possible D gene is TRBD1 (6 bases). Specimen: peripheral blood. The clonotype comes from a middle-aged man who had recovered from COVID-19. As DNA, the CDR3 is TGTGCCAGCAGCACGACCGACAGGTACGAGCAGTACTTC. Translated, it gives CASSTTDRYEQYF. Full variable domain (remainder filled in from reference TRBV7-9 and TRBJ2-7): DTGVSQNPRHKITKRGQNVTFRCDPISEHNRLYWYRQTLGQGPEFLTYFQNEAQLEKSRLLSDRFSAERPKGSFSTLEIQRTEQGDSAMYLCASSTTDRYEQYFGPGTRLTVT.